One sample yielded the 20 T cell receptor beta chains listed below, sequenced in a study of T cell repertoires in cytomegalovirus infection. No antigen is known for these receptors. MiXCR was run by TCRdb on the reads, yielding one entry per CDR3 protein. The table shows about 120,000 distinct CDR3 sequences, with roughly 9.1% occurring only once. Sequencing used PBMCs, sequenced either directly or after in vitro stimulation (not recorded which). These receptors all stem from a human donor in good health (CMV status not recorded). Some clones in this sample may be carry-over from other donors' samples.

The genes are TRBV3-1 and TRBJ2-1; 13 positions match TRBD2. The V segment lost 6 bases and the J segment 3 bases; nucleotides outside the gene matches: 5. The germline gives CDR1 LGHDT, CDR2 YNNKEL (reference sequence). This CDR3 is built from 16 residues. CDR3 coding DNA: TGTGCCAGCAGTACCGGACTAGCGGGAGTCTACAATGAGCAGTTCTTC. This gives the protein CASSTGLAGVYNEQFF.

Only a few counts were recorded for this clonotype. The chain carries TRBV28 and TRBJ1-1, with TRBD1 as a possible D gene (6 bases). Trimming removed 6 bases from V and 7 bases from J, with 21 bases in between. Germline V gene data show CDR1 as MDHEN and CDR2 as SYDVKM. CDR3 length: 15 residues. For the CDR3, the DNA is TGTGCCAGCAGGCCGACAGGACGAACACTGGGTGAAGCTTTCTTT. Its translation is CASRPTGRTLGEAFF.

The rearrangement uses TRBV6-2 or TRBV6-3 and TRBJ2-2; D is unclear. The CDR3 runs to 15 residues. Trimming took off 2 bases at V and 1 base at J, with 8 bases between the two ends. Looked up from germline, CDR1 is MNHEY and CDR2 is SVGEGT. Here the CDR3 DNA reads TGTGCCAGCAGTTACCGGCTGTTGAACACCGGGGAGCTGTTTTTT. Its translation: CASSYRLLNTGELFF.

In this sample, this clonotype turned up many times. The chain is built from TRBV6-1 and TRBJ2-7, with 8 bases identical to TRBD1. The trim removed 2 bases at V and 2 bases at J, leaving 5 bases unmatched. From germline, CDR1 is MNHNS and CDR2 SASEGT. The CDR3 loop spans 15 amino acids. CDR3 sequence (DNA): TGTGCCAGCAGTGAATACCGGACAGGGACCTACGAGCAGTACTTC. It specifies CASSEYRTGTYEQYF.

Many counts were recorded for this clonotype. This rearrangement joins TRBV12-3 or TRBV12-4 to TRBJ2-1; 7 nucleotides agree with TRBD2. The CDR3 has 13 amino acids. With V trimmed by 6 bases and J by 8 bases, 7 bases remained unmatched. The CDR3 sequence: CASSRGRGDEQFF. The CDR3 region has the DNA TGTGCCAGCAGCCGAGGACGGGGGGATGAGCAGTTCTTC.

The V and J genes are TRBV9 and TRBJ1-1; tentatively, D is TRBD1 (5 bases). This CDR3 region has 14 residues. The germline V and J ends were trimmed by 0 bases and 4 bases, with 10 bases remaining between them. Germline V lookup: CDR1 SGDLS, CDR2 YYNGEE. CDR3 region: CASSVEGVGTEAFF. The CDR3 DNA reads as TGTGCCAGCAGCGTAGAAGGGGTTGGCACTGAAGCTTTCTTT. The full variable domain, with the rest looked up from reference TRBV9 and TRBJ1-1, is DSGVTQTPKHLITATGQRVTLRCSPRSGDLSVYWYQQSLDQGLQFLIQYYNGEERAKGNILERFSAQQFPDLHSELNLSSLELGDSALYFCASSVEGVGTEAFFGQGTRLTVV.

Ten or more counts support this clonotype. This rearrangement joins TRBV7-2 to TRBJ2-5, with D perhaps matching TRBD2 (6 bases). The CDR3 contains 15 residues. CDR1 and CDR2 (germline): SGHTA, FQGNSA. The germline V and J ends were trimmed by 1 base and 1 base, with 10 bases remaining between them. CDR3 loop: CASSLGGGAQETQYF. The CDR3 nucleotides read TGTGCCAGCAGCTTAGGAGGCGGGGCCCAAGAGACCCAGTACTTC.

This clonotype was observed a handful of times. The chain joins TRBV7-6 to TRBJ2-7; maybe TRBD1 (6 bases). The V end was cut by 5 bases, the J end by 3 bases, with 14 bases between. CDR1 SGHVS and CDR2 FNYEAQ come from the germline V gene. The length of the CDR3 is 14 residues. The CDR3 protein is CASSQITGIYEQYF. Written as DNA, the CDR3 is TGTGCCAGCAGCCAAATAACAGGGATCTACGAGCAGTACTTC.

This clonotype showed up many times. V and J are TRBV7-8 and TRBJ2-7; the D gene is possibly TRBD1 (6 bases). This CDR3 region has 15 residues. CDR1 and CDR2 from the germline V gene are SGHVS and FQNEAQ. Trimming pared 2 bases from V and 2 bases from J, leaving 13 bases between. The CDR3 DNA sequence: TGTGCCAGCAGCTTACTTCCGGGACAAGCCTACGAGCAGTACGTC. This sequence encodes CASSLLPGQAYEQYV.

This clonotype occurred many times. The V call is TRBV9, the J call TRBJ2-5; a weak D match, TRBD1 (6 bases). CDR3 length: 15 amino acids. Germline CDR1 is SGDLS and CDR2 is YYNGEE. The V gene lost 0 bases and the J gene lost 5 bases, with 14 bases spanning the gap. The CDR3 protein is CASSVGQGIGETQYF. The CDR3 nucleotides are TGTGCCAGCAGCGTAGGGCAGGGGATTGGGGAGACCCAGTACTTC.

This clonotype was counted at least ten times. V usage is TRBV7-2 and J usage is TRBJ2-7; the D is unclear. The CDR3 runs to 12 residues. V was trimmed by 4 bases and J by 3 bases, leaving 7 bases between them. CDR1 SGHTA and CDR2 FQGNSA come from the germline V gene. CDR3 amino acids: CASSSVGYEQYF. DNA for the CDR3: TGTGCCAGCAGCTCGGTAGGCTACGAGCAGTACTTC.

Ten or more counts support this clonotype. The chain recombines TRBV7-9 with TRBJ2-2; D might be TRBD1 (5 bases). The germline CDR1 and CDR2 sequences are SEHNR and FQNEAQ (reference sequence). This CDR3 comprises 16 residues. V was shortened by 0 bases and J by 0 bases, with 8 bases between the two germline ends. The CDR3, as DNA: TGTGCCAGCAGCTTAGCGGCAGGGACGAACACCGGGGAGCTGTTTTTT. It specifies CASSLAAGTNTGELFF. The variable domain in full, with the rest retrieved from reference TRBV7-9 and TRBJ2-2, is DTGVSQNPRHKITKRGQNVTFRCDPISEHNRLYWYRQTLGQGPEFLTYFQNEAQLEKSRLLSDRFSAERPKGSFSTLEIQRTEQGDSAMYLCASSLAAGTNTGELFFGEGSRLTVL.

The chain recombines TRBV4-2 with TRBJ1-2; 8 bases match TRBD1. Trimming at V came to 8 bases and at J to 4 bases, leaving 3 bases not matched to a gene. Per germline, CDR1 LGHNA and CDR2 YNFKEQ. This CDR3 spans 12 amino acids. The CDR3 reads CASGDRGYGYTF. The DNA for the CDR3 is TGTGCCAGCGGCGACAGGGGCTATGGCTACACCTTC.

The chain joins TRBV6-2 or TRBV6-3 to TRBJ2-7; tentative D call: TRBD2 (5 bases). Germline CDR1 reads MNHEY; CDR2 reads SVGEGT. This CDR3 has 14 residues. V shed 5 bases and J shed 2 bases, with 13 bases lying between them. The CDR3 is CASSKRRETYEQYF. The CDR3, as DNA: TGTGCCAGCAGTAAGCGGCGAGAGACCTACGAGCAGTACTTC.

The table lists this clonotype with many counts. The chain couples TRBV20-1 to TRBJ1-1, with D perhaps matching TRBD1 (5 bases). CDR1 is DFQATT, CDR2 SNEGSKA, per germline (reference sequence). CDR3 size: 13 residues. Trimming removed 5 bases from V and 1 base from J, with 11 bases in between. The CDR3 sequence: CSARPTANTEAFF. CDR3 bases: TGCAGTGCTCGACCGACAGCGAACACTGAAGCTTTCTTT.

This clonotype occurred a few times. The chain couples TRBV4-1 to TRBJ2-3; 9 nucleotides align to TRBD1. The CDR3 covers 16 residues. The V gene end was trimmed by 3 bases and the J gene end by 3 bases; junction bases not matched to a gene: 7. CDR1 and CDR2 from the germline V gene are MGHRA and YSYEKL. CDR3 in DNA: TGCGCCAGCAGCCAGACACCGGGACAGGGAACAGATACGCAGTATTTT. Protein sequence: CASSQTPGQGTDTQYF.

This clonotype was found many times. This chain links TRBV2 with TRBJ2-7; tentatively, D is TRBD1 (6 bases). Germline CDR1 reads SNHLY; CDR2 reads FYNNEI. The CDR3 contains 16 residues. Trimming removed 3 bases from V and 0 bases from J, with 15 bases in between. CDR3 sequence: CASSDGPGTHSYEQYF. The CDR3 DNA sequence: TGTGCCAGCAGTGACGGACCCGGGACACACTCCTACGAGCAGTACTTC.

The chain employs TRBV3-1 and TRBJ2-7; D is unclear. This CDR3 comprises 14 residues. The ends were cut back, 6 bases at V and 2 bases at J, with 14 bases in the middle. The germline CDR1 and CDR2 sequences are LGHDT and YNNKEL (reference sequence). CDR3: CASRDHSYPYEQYF. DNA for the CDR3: TGTGCCAGCAGGGACCATTCATATCCCTACGAGCAGTACTTC.

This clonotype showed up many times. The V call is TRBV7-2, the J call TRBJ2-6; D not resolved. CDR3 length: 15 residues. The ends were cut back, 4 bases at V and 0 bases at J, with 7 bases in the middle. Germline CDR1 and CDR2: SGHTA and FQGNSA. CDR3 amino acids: CASSYQSSGANVLTF. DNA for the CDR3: TGTGCCAGCAGCTATCAGAGCTCTGGGGCCAACGTCCTGACTTTC.

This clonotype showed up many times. This chain's CDR3 is CASSYLGAKDTIYF. For the CDR3, the DNA is TGTGCCAGCAGTTACTTAGGGGCCAAAGACACCATATATTTT. The rearrangement uses TRBV6-5 and TRBJ1-3; TRBD1 might be the D (5 bases). Trimming took 1 base from V and 8 from J, leaving 12 bases between them. CDR1 MNHEY and CDR2 SVGAGI come from the germline V gene. The CDR3 has 14 amino acids.